The 15 T cell receptor beta chains in this list originate from one sample, sequenced in a study of T cells in women clearing cervical HPV infection. This table comes from immunoSEQ multiplex PCR, and its TCRdb copy is limited to in-frame clones, with some not included. The sample totals tens of thousands of clones. Sequencing was performed on blood buffy coat. The receptors originated from a woman between 18 and 69 years old with a cervical HPV16 infection that either progressed to CIN3+ or cleared (not recorded which).

Details on this clone: The read terminates 3 residues before the CDR3 end, so the remaining end is supplied by the germline J gene. The J gene is TRBJ2-3, the V gene TRBV7-8; D perhaps matches TRBD1 (7 bases). The CDR3 sequence is 16 residues long. Trimming cost V 1 base and J 4 bases, with 15 bases left between them. Germline V gives CDR1 SGHVS, CDR2 FQNEAQ. The CDR3 loop is CASSLGAGGGPDTQYF. The CDR3 DNA, read in part, is TGTGCCAGCAGCTTAGGGGCAGGGGGAGGCCCAGATACG.

In the case of this clone: The CDR3 extends 3 residues past the end of the read, so its final part is completed from the germline J gene. The genes are TRBV5-1 and TRBJ2-1; 10 bases fit TRBD2. The germline CDR1 and CDR2 sequences are SGHRS and YFSETQ. J gave up 5 bases and V 0 bases, and 5 bases lay outside the gene matches. The CDR3 spans 16 residues. The CDR3 loop reads CASSLAVAGGHNEQFF. The sequenced CDR3 bases are TGCGCCAGCAGCTTGGCCGTAGCGGGGGGTCACAATGAG.

In the case of this clone: The read terminates 3 residues ahead of where the CDR3 ends, so the germline J gene completes it. This rearrangement joins TRBV6-1 to TRBJ2-4, with D unresolved. Germline CDR1 MNHNS, CDR2 SASEGT. This CDR3 spans 15 amino acids. The CDR3 protein is CASSEYPTDNQPQYF. The CDR3 DNA, read in part, is TGTGCCAGCAGTGAATACCCCACAGACAATCAGCCT.

Remarks on this clone: The read terminates 3 residues ahead of where the CDR3 ends, so the germline J gene completes it. The V and J genes are TRBV20-1 and TRBJ1-2; D gene uncertain. This CDR3 contains 14 residues. Trimming removed 4 bases from V and 0 bases from J, with 12 bases in between. The V gene's germline CDR1 is DFQATT and CDR2 SNEGSKA (reference sequence). The covered CDR3 bases are TGCAGTGCTACCCCACAGAGTTCTAACTATGGC. Protein: CSATPQSSNYG. The whole CDR3 protein reads CSATPQSSNYGYTF.

This clone is classed as medium-sized by frequency. Read data end 3 residues before the CDR3 end; the end is taken from the germline J gene. V and J are TRBV14 and TRBJ2-3; no clear D. This CDR3 contains 12 residues. The ends were cut back, 0 bases at V and 7 bases at J, with 5 bases in the middle. Per germline, CDR1 SGHDN and CDR2 FVKESK. Partial CDR3 DNA: TGTGCCAGCAGCCAAGATCTCCATACG. It encodes CASSQDLHT. In full, the CDR3 is CASSQDLHTQYF.

With regard to this clone: The junction differs from germline at one of its ends, possibly a read error. The read ends 3 residues shy of where the CDR3 ends; the end is completed using the germline J gene. V and J are TRBV4-2 and TRBJ2-3, with 11 bases that match TRBD2. The CDR3 sequence is 16 residues long. Germline V gene lookup returns CDR1 LGHNA and CDR2 YNFKEQ. Partial CDR3 DNA: TGCGCCAGCAGCCAGAATAGCGGGGGGGCAACAGATACG. Its protein is CASSQNSGGATDT. In full, the CDR3 is CASSQNSGGATDTQYF.

Concerning this clone itself: Read coverage stops 3 residues before the CDR3 terminus; the germline J gene supplies the remainder. The rearrangement uses TRBV20-1 and TRBJ1-2; D is possibly TRBD1 (6 bases). CDR3 length: 14 residues. CDR1 is DFQATT, CDR2 SNEGSKA, per germline (reference sequence). CDR3: CSASRGAVSHDYTF. Incomplete CDR3 DNA: TGCAGTGCTTCCCGGGGGGCCGTCTCGCACGAC.

In regard to this clone: The CDR3 end is not reached by the read, which stops 3 residues before it; the germline J gene fills it in. The V and J genes are TRBV7-9 and TRBJ2-7, with TRBD1 identical over 9 bases. The CDR3 consists of 15 residues. In germline, CDR1 is SEHNR, CDR2 FQNEAQ (reference sequence). V lost 5 bases and J lost 0; bases outside the gene matches: 5. The DNA read from the CDR3 is TGTGCCAGCAGCAGAAGGGACAGGGCCTCCTACGAG. Translating gives CASSRRDRASYE. The whole CDR3 is CASSRRDRASYEQYF.

Note on this clone: From the germline J gene comes the end of the CDR3, since the read stops 3 residues before it. The chain uses TRBV2 and TRBJ1-1, with 9 nucleotides matching TRBD1. Looked up from germline, CDR1 is SNHLY and CDR2 is FYNNEI. The CDR3 extends over 16 amino acids. V was clipped by 10 bases and J by 6 bases; unmatched bases: 18. The chain's CDR3 is CANAGPYAQGASEAFF. The sequenced CDR3 bases are TGTGCCAACGCAGGACCCTATGCACAGGGGGCTTCTGAA.

Regarding this clone: The read comes to an end 3 residues before the CDR3 does, leaving the germline J gene to fill in the end. The chain uses TRBV7-2 and TRBJ1-6; 7 positions agree with TRBD1. This CDR3 is built from 15 residues. J gave up 9 bases and V 8 bases, and 13 bases lay outside the gene matches. The germline CDR1 and CDR2 sequences are SGHTA and FQGNSA. CDR3 sequence: CASRKFQGDTSPLHF. Incomplete CDR3 DNA: TGTGCCAGCCGCAAATTCCAGGGGGATACTTCACCC.

Comments on this clone: The sequenced fragment ends 3 residues before the CDR3 boundary, so the rest is inferred from the germline J gene. The V call is TRBV19, the J call TRBJ2-5, with 9 bases aligning to TRBD1. V was pared by 3 bases and J by 3 bases, with 8 bases of the junction left unmatched. In germline, CDR1 is LNHDA, CDR2 SQIVND (reference sequence). This CDR3 comprises 16 residues. The CDR3 region is CASSIFLDRGKETQYF. The sequenced part of the CDR3 DNA is TGTGCCAGTAGTATTTTCTTGGACAGGGGTAAAGAGACC.

A note on this clone: The CDR3 end is not reached by the read, which stops 3 residues before it; the germline J gene fills it in. The J gene is TRBJ2-1, the V gene TRBV6-2 or TRBV6-3; 11 bases agree with TRBD2. Germline CDR1 MNHEY, CDR2 SVGEGT. The CDR3 totals 14 residues. V shed 7 bases and J 7 bases; nucleotides not matched to a gene: 6. The CDR3 bases that were read are TGTGCCAGCATTAGCGGGGGGGCTTGGAATGAG. As protein: CASISGGAWNE. The whole CDR3 reads CASISGGAWNEQFF.

A word on this clone: The CDR3 is cut off 3 residues early in the read; its end comes from the germline J gene. The rearrangement uses TRBV5-4 and TRBJ2-1; 12 bases match TRBD2. The CDR3 runs to 16 residues. From germline, CDR1 is SGHNT and CDR2 YYREEE (reference sequence). With V trimmed by 0 bases and J by 9 bases, 7 bases remained unmatched. CDR3 DNA (partial): TGTGCCAGCAGCTTGGGGGCTAGCGGGGGGGCCAGTGAG. This codes for CASSLGASGGASE. The full CDR3 protein is CASSLGASGGASEQFF. The complete variable domain, with remaining parts taken from reference TRBV5-4 and TRBJ2-1, reads ETGVTQSPTHLIKTRGQQVTLRCSSQSGHNTVSWYQQALGQGPQFIFQYYREEENGRGNFPPRFSGLQFPNYSSELNVNALELDDSALYLCASSLGASGGASEQFFGPGTRLTVL.

Regarding this clone: The CDR3 is cut off 3 residues early in the read; its end comes from the germline J gene. This chain uses TRBV30 with TRBJ1-5, with 7 positions matching TRBD1. V was pared by 3 bases and J by 4 bases, with 3 bases of the junction left unmatched. CDR1 is GTSNPN and CDR2 is SVGIG in the germline V gene (reference sequence). The CDR3 is 13 residues long. The CDR3: CAWSDRDNQPQHF. The CDR3 DNA, read in part, is TGTGCCTGGAGCGACAGGGATAATCAGCCC.

Concerning this clone: The read stops 3 residues short of the end of the CDR3; the missing end is completed from the germline J gene. The J gene is TRBJ2-7, the V gene TRBV15; the D gene is possibly TRBD1 (6 bases). The ends were cut back, 5 bases at V and 0 bases at J, with 11 bases in the middle. CDR3 size: 14 residues. The germline gives CDR1 LNHNV, CDR2 YYDKDF (reference sequence). The part of the CDR3 DNA that was read is TGTGCCACCAGCCCGGGGACATTCTCCTACGAG. This translates into CATSPGTFSYE. The CDR3 as a whole reads CATSPGTFSYEQYF. Full variable domain (missing parts from reference TRBV15 and TRBJ2-7): DAMVIQNPRYQVTQFGKPVTLSCSQTLNHNVMYWYQQKSSQAPKLLFHYYDKDFNNEADTPDNFQSRRPNTSFCFLDIRSPGLGDTAMYLCATSPGTFSYEQYFGPGTRLTVT.